The 32 T cell receptor beta chains reported below all come from one sample, sequenced in a study of Ad26.COV2.S vaccination and SARS-CoV-2 variants. TCRdb's table, derived via immunoSEQ multiplex PCR, lists solely in-frame clones and lacks some. Altogether about 350,000 clones are present, under 95% being singletons, with the ten largest covering under 5%. The sequenced sample was peripheral blood, obtained after recovery from COVID-19. The receptors were sampled from a human donor who had recovered from COVID-19.

The chain recombines TRBV7-9 with TRBJ2-2; 14 nucleotides align to TRBD2. This CDR3 has 19 amino acids. Losses at the gene ends were 3 bases for V and 0 bases for J; bases not matched to a gene: 6. CDR1 is SEHNR, CDR2 FQNEAQ, per germline (reference sequence). CDR3 sequence: CASSFRLAGGLTNTGELFF. The CDR3 region has the DNA TGTGCCAGCAGCTTCCGACTAGCGGGGGGGCTAACGAACACCGGGGAGCTGTTTTTT. Drawing the rest from reference TRBV7-9 and TRBJ2-2, the complete variable domain is DTGVSQNPRHKITKRGQNVTFRCDPISEHNRLYWYRQTLGQGPEFLTYFQNEAQLEKSRLLSDRFSAERPKGSFSTLEIQRTEQGDSAMYLCASSFRLAGGLTNTGELFFGEGSRLTVL.

This clone was seen more than once but under ten times. The gene calls are TRBV7-9 and TRBJ1-2, with 8 bases aligning to TRBD1. CDR3 size: 15 residues. CDR1 and CDR2 from the germline V gene are SEHNR and FQNEAQ (reference sequence). V shed 8 bases and J 1 base; nucleotides not matched to a gene: 9. The CDR3 region has the DNA TGTGCCAGCCTATCTGACAGGGGAAATAACTATGGCTACACCTTC. Amino acid sequence: CASLSDRGNNYGYTF.

This chain joins TRBV11-3 and TRBJ1-1; D not certain. The germline CDR1 and CDR2 sequences are SGHNT and YENEEA. This CDR3 has 15 residues. The germline V and J ends were trimmed by 8 bases and 4 bases, with 20 bases remaining between them. CDR3 bases: TGTGCCAGCGCCCCAGCCGCCTTTCGGTCCACTGAAGCTTTCTTT. It yields the protein CASAPAAFRSTEAFF.

CDR3 sequence: CAIGAFLGPSGANVLTF. In DNA, the CDR3 is TGTGCCATCGGGGCCTTTCTGGGGCCCTCTGGGGCCAACGTCCTGACTTTC. This chain uses TRBV10-3 with TRBJ2-6, with D perhaps matching TRBD1 (5 bases). Germline V gene data show CDR1 as ENHRY and CDR2 as SYGVKD. This CDR3 comprises 17 residues. The V and J ends lost 8 bases and 0 bases respectively, with 17 bases between them.

This rearrangement joins TRBV14 to TRBJ1-4, with a tentative D call TRBD1 (5 bases). The CDR3 covers 14 residues. V lost 4 bases to trimming and J lost 7 bases, with 13 bases between them. Germline V gene lookup returns CDR1 SGHDN and CDR2 FVKESK. CDR3 sequence reads: CASSLGHEGEKLFF. CDR3 nucleotides: TGTGCCAGCAGCCTCGGACACGAGGGTGAAAAACTGTTTTTT.

The chain links TRBV27 to TRBJ2-1; 9 positions agree with TRBD2. CDR3 length: 14 amino acids. V shed 6 bases, J shed 10 bases, and the junction held 10 bases outside the gene matches. The V gene's germline CDR1 is MNHEY and CDR2 SMNVEV (reference sequence). CDR3 DNA: TGTGCCAGCAGCCCGCGGACTAGCGCCCGGGAGCAGTTCTTC. Its protein is CASSPRTSAREQFF.

The rearrangement uses TRBV12-3 or TRBV12-4 and TRBJ2-3; a possible D gene is TRBD2 (5 bases). The CDR3 contains 13 residues. The V gene lost 6 bases and the J gene lost 4 bases, with 11 bases spanning the gap. The CDR3 loop reads CASSFGSPDTQYF. The CDR3, as DNA: TGTGCCAGCAGCTTTGGGAGCCCAGATACGCAGTATTTT.

This chain uses TRBV27 with TRBJ2-3; unclear D gene. Germline lookup yields CDR1 MNHEY and CDR2 SMNVEV (reference sequence). The ends were cut back, 5 bases at V and 1 base at J, with 10 bases in the middle. The CDR3 has 14 residues. The chain's CDR3 is CASSLSTGTDTQYF. The CDR3 DNA sequence: TGTGCCAGCAGTCTAAGCACCGGCACAGATACGCAGTATTTT.

The gene calls are TRBV2 and TRBJ1-2, with 11 positions matching TRBD1. Per the germline V gene, CDR1 is SNHLY and CDR2 is FYNNEI. V was pared by 6 bases and J by 9 bases, with 12 bases of the junction left unmatched. The CDR3 loop spans 15 amino acids. DNA for the CDR3: TGTGCCAGCAGGTTTTCGGGACAGGGGGACCAAAGCTACACCTTC. Its translation is CASRFSGQGDQSYTF.

V is TRBV27 and J is TRBJ2-7; D is possibly TRBD2 (5 bases). The germline V gene encodes CDR1 MNHEY and CDR2 SMNVEV (reference sequence). The CDR3 totals 13 residues. V shed 5 bases and J shed 2 bases, with 10 bases lying between them. CDR3 in DNA: TGTGCCAGCAGTAAAGGGAGTCCCTACGAGCAGTACTTC. It translates to CASSKGSPYEQYF.

This chain links TRBV6-5 with TRBJ2-3, with D hard to call. From germline, CDR1 is MNHEY and CDR2 SVGAGI. The CDR3 sequence is 14 residues long. Trimming shortened V by 2 bases and J by 2 bases, and 8 bases separated the two germline ends. The CDR3 sequence is CASSYEQNTDTQYF. As DNA, the CDR3 is TGTGCCAGCAGTTACGAACAGAACACAGATACGCAGTATTTT.

The chain joins TRBV10-1 to TRBJ1-3, with D unresolved. CDR3 length: 14 amino acids. Trimming cost V 4 bases and J 0 bases, with 7 bases left between them. Per the germline V gene, CDR1 is WNHNN and CDR2 is SYGVQD (reference sequence). CDR3 bases: TGCGCCAGCAGTGGAACAGACTCTGGAAACACCATATATTTT. Amino acid sequence: CASSGTDSGNTIYF.

V usage is TRBV10-3 and J usage is TRBJ2-3; D may be TRBD1 or TRBD2 (5 bases each). Trimming shortened V by 6 bases and J by 5 bases, and 9 bases separated the two germline ends. CDR3 size: 12 residues. The germline V gene has CDR1 ENHRY and CDR2 SYGVKD. The CDR3 DNA follows: TGTGCCATCAGCCCAGGGAGAGATACGCAGTATTTT. Protein: CAISPGRDTQYF.

This chain joins TRBV10-3 and TRBJ2-1; TRBD2 matches at 8 bases. The J segment lost 6 bases and the V segment lost 8 bases, leaving 9 bases of the junction unmatched. This CDR3 has 14 amino acids. Germline V gene data show CDR1 as ENHRY and CDR2 as SYGVKD. The CDR3 region is CAIGGTRLGNEQFF. The DNA of the CDR3 is TGTGCCATCGGGGGGACTAGGTTGGGCAATGAGCAGTTCTTC.

The J gene is TRBJ2-2, the V gene TRBV7-9, with TRBD2 matching 10 bases. The CDR3 is 16 residues long. The junction had 2 bases not matched to a gene; V was cut back by 4 bases and J by 0 bases. CDR1 SEHNR and CDR2 FQNEAQ come from the germline V gene (reference sequence). The CDR3 nucleotides read TGTGCCAGCAGCTGGACTAGCGGATCGAACACCGGGGAGCTGTTTTTT. Protein: CASSWTSGSNTGELFF.

CDR3 protein: CASSSGGTTNEKLFF. The DNA of the CDR3 is TGTGCCAGCAGTTCAGGGGGCACAACTAATGAAAAACTGTTTTTT. The chain combines TRBV6-2 or TRBV6-3 with TRBJ1-4; TRBD1 agrees at 8 bases. The CDR3 spans 15 residues. Germline lookup yields CDR1 MNHEY and CDR2 SVGEGT. J gave up 0 bases and V 4 bases, and 1 base lay outside the gene matches.

This rearrangement joins TRBV10-1 to TRBJ2-2, with D uncertain. V was clipped by 5 bases and J by 0 bases, with 7 bases between them. CDR3 size: 14 residues. Germline V CDR1 and CDR2: WNHNN, SYGVQD (reference sequence). The CDR3 spells CASSFSTNTGELFF. CDR3 nucleotides: TGCGCCAGCAGTTTTAGTACGAACACCGGGGAGCTGTTTTTT.

This chain uses TRBV11-3 with TRBJ2-2; a weak D match, TRBD2 (5 bases). The CDR3 has 15 residues. CDR1 is SGHNT, CDR2 YENEEA, per germline. Trimming took 3 bases from V and 6 from J, leaving 14 bases between them. This CDR3 reads CASSLVPLRAGELFF. The CDR3 nucleotides read TGTGCCAGCAGCTTGGTGCCCTTGAGGGCCGGGGAGCTGTTTTTT.

The chain joins TRBV7-2 to TRBJ2-2, with TRBD1 matching 10 bases. The V segment lost 1 base and the J segment 4 bases; nucleotides outside the gene matches: 9. The CDR3 has 18 amino acids. Germline CDR1 SGHTA, CDR2 FQGNSA. The DNA of the CDR3 is TGTGCCAGCAGCTTAGGGGCAGGGGGACAGGGGACCACCGGGGAGCTGTTTTTT. Protein: CASSLGAGGQGTTGELFF. Supplemented by reference TRBV7-2 and TRBJ2-2, the full variable domain reads GAGVSQSPSNKVTEKGKDVELRCDPISGHTALYWYRQSLGQGLEFLIYFQGNSAPDKSGLPSDRFSAERTGGSVSTLTIQRTQQEDSAVYLCASSLGAGGQGTTGELFFGEGSRLTVL.

The chain links TRBV29-1 to TRBJ1-3; 8 nucleotides agree with TRBD1. From germline, CDR1 is SQVTM and CDR2 ANQGSEA. The CDR3 extends over 14 amino acids. V shed 7 bases, J shed 2 bases, and the junction held 7 bases outside the gene matches. Here the CDR3 DNA reads TGCAGCGCAGCGGTGACAGGGGCTGGAAACACCATATATTTT. Its translation: CSAAVTGAGNTIYF. Looking up the rest from reference TRBV29-1 and TRBJ1-3 gives the full variable domain: SAVISQKPSRDICQRGTSLTIQCQVDSQVTMMFWYRQQPGQSLTLIATANQGSEATYESGFVIDKFPISRPNLTFSTLTVSNMSPEDSSIYLCSAAVTGAGNTIYFGEGSWLTVV.

J is TRBJ2-1 and V is TRBV19, with D hard to call. With 3 bases removed from V and 5 bases from J, the gap between germline ends came to 8 bases. Germline V lookup: CDR1 LNHDA, CDR2 SQIVND (reference sequence). This CDR3 has 13 residues. The CDR3 coding sequence is TGTGCCAGTAGTATCGGGCAGGACAATGAGCAGTTCTTC. Translated: CASSIGQDNEQFF.

The CDR3 spells CSASPLAGGRTDTQYF. For the CDR3, the DNA is TGCAGTGCCAGTCCCCTAGCGGGGGGAAGAACAGATACGCAGTATTTT. The chain has TRBV20-1 and TRBJ2-3; 11 bases are a match to TRBD2. The V gene's germline CDR1 is DFQATT and CDR2 SNEGSKA (reference sequence). This CDR3 has 16 amino acids. The trim removed 6 bases at V and 3 bases at J, leaving 11 bases unmatched.

The chain links TRBV5-4 to TRBJ2-5; TRBD2 aligns across 8 bases. V lost 3 bases to trimming and J lost 1 base; unmatched junction nucleotides: 5. The length of the CDR3 is 15 residues. Per the germline V gene, CDR1 is SGHNT and CDR2 is YYREEE (reference sequence). CDR3 loop: CASSSTGGSQETQYF. The CDR3 DNA sequence: TGTGCCAGCAGCTCTACGGGAGGGAGCCAAGAGACCCAGTACTTC.

The genes are TRBV5-1 and TRBJ2-7; 8 bases align to TRBD2. V lost 1 base to trimming and J lost 4 bases; unmatched junction nucleotides: 7. Per the germline V gene, CDR1 is SGHRS and CDR2 is YFSETQ. CDR3 length equals 15 residues. CDR3 nucleotides: TGCGCCAGCAGCTTGACGGGGGGGCCATTATACGAGCAGTACTTC. Protein sequence: CASSLTGGPLYEQYF.

The rearrangement joins TRBV10-1 to TRBJ1-1; 7 bases agree with TRBD1. Germline lookup yields CDR1 WNHNN and CDR2 SYGVQD (reference sequence). V shed 4 bases, J shed 3 bases, and the junction held 2 bases outside the gene matches. The CDR3 consists of 13 residues. CDR3 DNA: TGCGCCAGCAGTGGCAGGGGGGACACTGAAGCTTTCTTT. Translation gives CASSGRGDTEAFF.

The CDR3 sequence: CASTREIRNTGELFF. CDR3 nucleotide sequence: TGTGCCAGCACGCGGGAGATCAGAAACACCGGGGAGCTGTTTTTT. The chain links TRBV9 to TRBJ2-2; TRBD2 matches at 7 bases. After removal of 6 bases from V and 2 bases from J, the junction contained 7 bases not matched to a gene. Germline assignment: CDR1 SGDLS and CDR2 YYNGEE. The CDR3 length is 15 residues.

The genes are TRBV9 and TRBJ2-2; D is possibly TRBD1 or TRBD2 (6 bases each). The length of the CDR3 is 17 residues. Trimming stripped 3 bases from V and 1 base from J, with 16 bases between. CDR1 and CDR2 (germline): SGDLS, YYNGEE. The CDR3 protein is CASSASRGGKNTGELFF. CDR3 DNA sequence: TGTGCCAGCAGCGCGTCGCGAGGGGGGAAGAACACCGGGGAGCTGTTTTTT.

The V gene is TRBV14, the J gene TRBJ2-5, with TRBD1 matching 7 bases. Unmatched junction bases numbered 1, after V lost 4 bases and J lost 2 bases. Germline-derived CDR1 and CDR2 are SGHDN and FVKESK. The CDR3 spans 13 residues. The CDR3 DNA reads as TGTGCCAGCAGCCGGGACAGACAAGAGACCCAGTACTTC. Its protein product is CASSRDRQETQYF.

The CDR3 DNA sequence: TGCGCCAGCAGCGTTAGCGGGGGCCCCTACAATGAGCAGTTCTTC. It yields the protein CASSVSGGPYNEQFF. The V call is TRBV5-1, the J call TRBJ2-1, with 9 positions matching TRBD2. From germline, CDR1 is SGHRS and CDR2 YFSETQ. V was clipped by 4 bases and J by 2 bases; unmatched bases: 4. The length of the CDR3 is 15 residues.

The rearrangement links TRBV4-3 to TRBJ1-2; D is ambiguous. Trimming removed 4 bases from V and 2 bases from J, with 11 bases in between. Looked up from germline, CDR1 is LGHNA and CDR2 is YSLEER. The CDR3 loop spans 14 amino acids. The CDR3 sequence: CASSPTTENYGYTF. CDR3 DNA sequence: TGCGCCAGCAGCCCAACGACGGAAAACTATGGCTACACCTTC.

This chain uses TRBV7-9 with TRBJ2-3; the match to TRBD2 covers 9 bases. Germline V gene sequence: CDR1 SEHNR, CDR2 FQNEAQ (reference sequence). V shed 0 bases and J 4 bases; nucleotides not matched to a gene: 5. The CDR3 is made up of 16 amino acids. The CDR3 DNA reads TGTGCCAGCAGCTTAGCGCCCTCTAGCGGGGCAGATACGCAGTATTTT. Its translation: CASSLAPSSGADTQYF.

This chain joins TRBV7-9 and TRBJ1-5; D is perhaps TRBD1 (5 bases). Germline V lookup: CDR1 SEHNR, CDR2 FQNEAQ (reference sequence). The CDR3 consists of 15 residues. The V end was cut by 3 bases, the J end by 4 bases, with 13 bases between. The CDR3 nucleotides read TGTGCCAGCAGCTTGAGTCAGGGTGGGAATCAGCCCCAGCATTTT. Translation gives CASSLSQGGNQPQHF.